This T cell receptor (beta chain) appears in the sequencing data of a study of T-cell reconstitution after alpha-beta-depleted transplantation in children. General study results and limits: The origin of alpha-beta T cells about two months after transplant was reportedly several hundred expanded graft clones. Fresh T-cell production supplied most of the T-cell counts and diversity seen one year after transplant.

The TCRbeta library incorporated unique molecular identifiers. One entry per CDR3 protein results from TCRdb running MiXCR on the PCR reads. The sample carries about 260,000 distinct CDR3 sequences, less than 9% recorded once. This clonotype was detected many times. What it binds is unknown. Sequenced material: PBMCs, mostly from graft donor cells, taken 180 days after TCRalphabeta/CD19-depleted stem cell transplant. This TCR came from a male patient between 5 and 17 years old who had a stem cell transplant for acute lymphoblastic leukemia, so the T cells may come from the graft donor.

For the CDR3, the DNA is TGTGCCACCAGTAACATTGGTAATGAGCAGTTCTTC. Translated, it gives CATSNIGNEQFF. The V call is TRBV24-1, the J call TRBJ2-1; no firm D call. Per the germline V gene, CDR1 is KGHDR and CDR2 is SFDVKD. Trimming took off 6 bases at V and 7 bases at J, with 9 bases between the two ends. The CDR3 consists of 12 residues.